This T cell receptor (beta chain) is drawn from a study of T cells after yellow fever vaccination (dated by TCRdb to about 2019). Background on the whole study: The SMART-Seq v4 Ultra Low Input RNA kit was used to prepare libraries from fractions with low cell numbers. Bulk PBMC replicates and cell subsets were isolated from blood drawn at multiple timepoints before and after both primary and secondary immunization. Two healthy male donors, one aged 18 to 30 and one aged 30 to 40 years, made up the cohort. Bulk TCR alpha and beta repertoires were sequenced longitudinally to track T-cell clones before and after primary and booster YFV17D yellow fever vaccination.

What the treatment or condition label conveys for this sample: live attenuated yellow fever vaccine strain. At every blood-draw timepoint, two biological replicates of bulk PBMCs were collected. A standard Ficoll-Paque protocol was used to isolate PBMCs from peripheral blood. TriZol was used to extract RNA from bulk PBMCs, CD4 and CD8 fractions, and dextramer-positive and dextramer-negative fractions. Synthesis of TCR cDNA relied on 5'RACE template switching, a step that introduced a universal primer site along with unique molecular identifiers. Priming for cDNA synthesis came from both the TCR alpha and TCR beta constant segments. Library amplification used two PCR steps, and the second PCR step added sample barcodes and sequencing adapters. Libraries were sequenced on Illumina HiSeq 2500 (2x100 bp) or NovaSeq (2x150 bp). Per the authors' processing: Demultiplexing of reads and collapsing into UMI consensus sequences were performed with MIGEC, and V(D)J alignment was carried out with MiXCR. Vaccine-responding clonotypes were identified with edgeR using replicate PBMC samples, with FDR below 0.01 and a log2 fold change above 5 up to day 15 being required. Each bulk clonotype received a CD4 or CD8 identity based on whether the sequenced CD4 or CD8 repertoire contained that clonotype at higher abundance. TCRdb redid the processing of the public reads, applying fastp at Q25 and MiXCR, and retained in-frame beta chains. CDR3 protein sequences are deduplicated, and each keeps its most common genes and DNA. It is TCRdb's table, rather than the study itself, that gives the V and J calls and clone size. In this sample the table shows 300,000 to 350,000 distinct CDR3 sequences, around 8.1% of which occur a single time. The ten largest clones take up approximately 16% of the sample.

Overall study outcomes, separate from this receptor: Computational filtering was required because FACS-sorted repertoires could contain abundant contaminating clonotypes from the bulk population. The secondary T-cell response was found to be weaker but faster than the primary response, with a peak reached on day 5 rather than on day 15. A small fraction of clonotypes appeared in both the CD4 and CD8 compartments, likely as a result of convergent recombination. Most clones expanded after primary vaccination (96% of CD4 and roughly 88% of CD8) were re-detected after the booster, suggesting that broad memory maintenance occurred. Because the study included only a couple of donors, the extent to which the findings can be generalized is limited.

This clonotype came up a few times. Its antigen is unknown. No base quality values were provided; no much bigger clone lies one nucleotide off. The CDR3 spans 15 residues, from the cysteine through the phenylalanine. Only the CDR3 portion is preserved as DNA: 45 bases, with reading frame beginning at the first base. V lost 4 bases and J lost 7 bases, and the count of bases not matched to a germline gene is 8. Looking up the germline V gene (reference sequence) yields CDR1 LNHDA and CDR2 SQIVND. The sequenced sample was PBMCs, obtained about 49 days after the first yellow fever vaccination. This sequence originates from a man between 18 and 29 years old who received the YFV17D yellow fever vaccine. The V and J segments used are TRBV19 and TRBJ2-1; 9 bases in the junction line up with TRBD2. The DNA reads TGTGCCAGTAGTAATCAAGGCGGGGGGGAAAATGAGCAGTTCTTC. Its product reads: CASSNQGGGENEQFF.